This TCR beta chain comes out of a study of circulating and synovial CD4+ cells in juvenile arthritis (dated by TCRdb to 2013 to 2014). A note on the overall study: TCRbeta CDR3 repertoires of circulating HLA-DR+ CD4 T cells, bulk blood CD4 T cells and synovial CD4 T cells were compared within each patient. The goal of repertoire sequencing was to confirm that a circulating synovial-like CD4 T cell subset was enriched in synovial clonotypes. The study at large found these results: Because T cell genome counts in CPL samples and bulk blood CD4 samples differed by at least an order of magnitude, sample-size effects were addressed. Circulating pathogenic-like lymphocytes clustered together with synovial T cells and shared a substantially larger fraction of CDR3 sequences with synovium than bulk blood did. Overlap with synovium increased with sequencing depth, so measured shared-clonotype fractions likely underestimated the full repertoire overlap. No difference between circulating pathogenic-like lymphocytes and bulk blood T cells was detected by traditional Vbeta family usage analysis. Lower diversity was observed in synovial and circulating pathogenic-like lymphocyte repertoires than in bulk blood CD4 repertoires, and some CPL samples were found to be as oligoclonal as synovium.

Donors of the sequenced samples were patients with active juvenile idiopathic arthritis. Cells were sorted right after thawing, and dead cells were excluded with Live/Dead Fixable Near-IR Stain. With regard to this clone: Its antigen remains unidentified. Qualities for individual bases were not recorded, and no much larger clone is one base off.

The library was produced with the immunoSEQ multiplex PCR assay. An external provider carried out the TCRbeta CDR3 sequencing as a commercial service. In the authors' own workflow: The analyses used productive nucleotide sequences together with amino acid sequences obtained by in silico translation. Diversity was quantified by Renyi entropy over a range of alpha values, with sample size equalised by taking the median of 200 repeated subsamples. The distance between each pair of repertoires was calculated as one minus the Chao-modified Jaccard index, which corrects for under-sampling, and this distance was used for clustering. Frequency-weighted overlap with synovial clonotypes was calculated over 200 sample sizes with 200 draws without replacement at each size, and the overlap was reported at the size of the smaller sample. TCRdb holds this immuneACCESS table with in-frame rearrangements only. Some clones are missing; in checked studies, unresolved V genes explain under half, and the rest has no known cause. V, J and clone size derive from that table, while D and trimming were established from the DNA sequence. For this sample there are about 36,000 clones; roughly 94% appear just once. Less than 0.8% of the sample rests with the top ten.

Source material: CD4+ T cells from blood. The clonotype originates from a human donor with juvenile idiopathic arthritis.

In nucleotide form, the sequence is TGCGCCACCACGGTGGCTTTGGGAGGGGCGAGAGGAGAGACCCAGTACTTC. It translates as CATTVALGGARGETQYF. The chain couples TRBV5-1 to TRBJ2-5; 7 central nucleotides agree with TRBD2. As encoded in the germline V gene, CDR1 is SGHRS while CDR2 is YFSETQ. Trimming takes 9 bases off V and 4 bases off J; junction bases not matched to a gene: 21. The CDR3 contains 17 residues, cysteine and phenylalanine counted. Only the CDR3 region is kept as DNA, spanning 51 bases read in frame from base 1.